The 9 T cell receptor beta chains presented below share a single source sample, sequenced in a study of blood T cell repertoires in COVID-19. Assay used: immunoSEQ multiplex PCR; TCRdb lists only in-frame clones, some missing. Found here are about 100,000 clones, approximately 90% of them singletons; the top ten hold approximately 2%. Input material: peripheral blood. The origin of the receptors is a man aged 45 to 65 with active COVID-19.

The rearrangement links TRBV6-6 to TRBJ1-4; TRBD1 agrees at 8 bases. Germline CDR1 and CDR2: MNHNY and SVGAGI (reference sequence). V shed 6 bases, J shed 8 bases, and the junction held 8 bases outside the gene matches. This CDR3 region has 14 residues. The CDR3 nucleotides are TGTGCCAGCAGAATAGGACAGGGAAAAGAAAAACTGTTTTTT. This encodes CASRIGQGKEKLFF.

As for this clone: One end of the junction varies from germline; a read error may be responsible. V usage is TRBV18 and J usage is TRBJ1-5; TRBD1 matches 9 bases. The CDR3 loop spans 15 amino acids. The V gene's germline CDR1 is KGHSH and CDR2 LQKENI. The CDR3 DNA reads as TGTGCCAGCTCGCCACAGGGGGCGAGCAATCAGCCCCAGCATTTT. Translation: CASSPQGASNQPQHF.

This chain links TRBV11-2 with TRBJ2-3, with TRBD1 as a possible D gene (6 bases). Deletions cut 8 bases from V and 6 bases from J, with 24 bases between. CDR1 and CDR2 (germline): SGHAT, FQNNGV. The CDR3 runs to 16 residues. In nucleotides, the CDR3 is TGTGCCAGCGCAGGGATGACAGGAACACTCGGCGATACGCAGTATTTT. Translating it yields CASAGMTGTLGDTQYF.

This sequence joins TRBV11-2 and TRBJ2-1, with D maybe TRBD1 (5 bases). Trimming removed 3 bases from V and 0 bases from J, with 12 bases in between. Germline V gives CDR1 SGHAT, CDR2 FQNNGV. The CDR3 has 16 amino acids. The chain's CDR3 is CASSFKSGISYNEQFF. CDR3 bases: TGTGCCAGCAGCTTTAAATCAGGGATCTCCTACAATGAGCAGTTCTTC.

The V gene is TRBV28, the J gene TRBJ2-7; a weak D match, TRBD2 (5 bases). The ends were cut back, 6 bases at V and 0 bases at J, with 12 bases in the middle. The CDR3 length is 14 residues. Germline V gene lookup returns CDR1 MDHEN and CDR2 SYDVKM. CDR3 DNA sequence: TGTGCCAGCAGATCTAGCCAACCCTCCTACGAGCAGTACTTC. Its protein is CASRSSQPSYEQYF.

The chain combines TRBV6-5 with TRBJ1-5, with D possibly matching TRBD1 (5 bases). CDR3 length: 15 residues. V lost 8 bases to trimming and J lost 0 bases, with 14 bases between them. Germline CDR1 is MNHEY and CDR2 is SVGAGI. In nucleotides, the CDR3 is TGTGCCAGCCGACCCTCAGGGTATAGCAATCAGCCCCAGCATTTT. It specifies CASRPSGYSNQPQHF.

The chain carries TRBV7-2 and TRBJ2-2; unclear D gene. Germline assignment: CDR1 SGHTA and CDR2 FQGNSA. V gave up 3 bases and J gave up 5 bases, with 4 bases separating them. CDR3 length equals 12 residues. The CDR3, as DNA: TGTGCCAGCAGCTTCGCGACCGGGGAGCTGTTTTTT. Protein sequence: CASSFATGELFF.

This sequence joins TRBV5-1 and TRBJ2-3; TRBD2 matches at 13 bases. The ends lost 5 bases at V and 1 base at J; junction bases unmatched: 13. The CDR3 sequence is 19 residues long. Germline V gene data show CDR1 as SGHRS and CDR2 as YFSETQ. As DNA, the CDR3 is TGCGCCAGCAGTCAACCTGGGACTAGCGGGGACTGGGGCACAGATACGCAGTATTTT. Translating gives CASSQPGTSGDWGTDTQYF.

CDR3 DNA: TGTGCCTGGAGCGCTTTGGCGGGACGAGAGACCCAGTACTTC. It specifies CAWSALAGRETQYF. The V gene is TRBV30, the J gene TRBJ2-5, with D perhaps matching TRBD2 (6 bases). The germline V and J ends were trimmed by 3 bases and 4 bases, with 15 bases remaining between them. Looked up from germline, CDR1 is GTSNPN and CDR2 is SVGIG (reference sequence). This CDR3 is 14 amino acids long.